This T cell receptor (beta chain) was recorded in a study of T cell responses to AZD1222 COVID-19 vaccine. As for this clone: Its target is unknown. The germline gene is not matched at one end of the junction; a read error may be the cause.

This CDR3 is 15 amino acids long. The germline gives CDR1 MGHRA, CDR2 YSYEKL. The study, taken as a whole, reports: Baseline seropositivity occurred in only a handful of AZD1222 recipients.

Clones were read by immunoSEQ multiplex PCR, and TCRdb kept only the in-frame ones, dropping some. The profile covers 150,000 or so clones, with around 89% appearing a single time and about 15% taken by the ten largest. The sequence was obtained from an adult in good health. V and J are TRBV4-1 and TRBJ1-4; 10 positions agree with TRBD1. The material sequenced was peripheral blood, taken on day 0 of AZD1222 vaccination. The CDR3 here is CASSKDRQGAEKLFF. The CDR3 DNA reads TGCGCCAGCAGCAAAGATCGACAGGGGGCTGAAAAACTGTTTTTT.